The present entry profiles one T cell receptor (beta chain) with its context. Those enrolled in Seattle joined during active infection and were followed longitudinally afterward. Original data processing: From reference gene primer amplification, estimates of nucleated cell counts were derived. Measured with immunoSEQ multiplex PCR; TCRdb has only the in-frame clones, and not every one. V and J calls and clone size are those listed in that table; D and trimming were worked out from the DNA. The profile covers 150,000 to 190,000 clones, with roughly 84% appearing a single time and 8% to 9% taken by the ten largest. This record belongs to a study of blood T cell repertoires in COVID-19. Study in general: There were acute and convalescent COVID-19 samples, and they came from the United States, Italy and Spain. The cDNA or gDNA used as material had been derived from T cells, B-cell-depleted T cells, or PBMCs.

The sequenced sample was peripheral blood. The receptor was derived from a woman aged 55-69 years with COVID-19, enrolled during active disease.

The CDR3 DNA sequence: TGTGCCTGGAGGTCCGCTAGCGGGATGGGGAATGAGCAGTTCTTC. Amino acid sequence: CAWRSASGMGNEQFF. J is TRBJ2-1 and V is TRBV30, with 9 bases identical to TRBD2. After removal of 3 bases from V and 7 bases from J, the junction contained 10 bases not matched to a gene. The CDR3 runs 15 residues. Germline V gives CDR1 GTSNPN, CDR2 SVGIG (reference sequence).